A single sample gave rise to the 18 T cell receptor beta chains below, sequenced in a study of identical twins. One entry per CDR3 protein, called by TCRdb with MiXCR from the 5' RACE reads. The table has roughly 490,000 distinct CDR3 sequences, about 13% seen once. Separately, the same data were catalogued under a study of yellow fever vaccine responses in identical twins.

Sequencing used CD4+ T cells sorted from blood. These TCRs come from a woman aged 18-29 years in good health.

The chain employs TRBV7-2 and TRBJ2-3, with unresolved D. V was clipped by 2 bases and J by 4 bases, with 10 bases between them. Germline-derived CDR1 and CDR2 are SGHTA and FQGNSA. CDR3 size: 14 residues. The CDR3 sequence is CASSLFRASDTQYF. In nucleotides, the CDR3 is TGTGCCAGCAGCTTATTTCGAGCATCAGATACGCAGTATTTT.

The table lists this clonotype with many counts. V is TRBV7-9 and J is TRBJ2-7; D ambiguous. V lost 5 bases to trimming and J lost 5 bases, with 7 bases between them. The germline CDR1 and CDR2 sequences are SEHNR and FQNEAQ (reference sequence). The CDR3 loop spans 11 amino acids. CDR3 DNA sequence: TGTGCCAGCAGCCTATCAGACGAGCAGTACTTC. It is translated as CASSLSDEQYF. Variable domain in full (rest from reference TRBV7-9 and TRBJ2-7): DTGVSQNPRHKITKRGQNVTFRCDPISEHNRLYWYRQTLGQGPEFLTYFQNEAQLEKSRLLSDRFSAERPKGSFSTLEIQRTEQGDSAMYLCASSLSDEQYFGPGTRLTVT.

This clonotype has a count of ten or more. The chain has TRBV7-8 and TRBJ2-5, with D possibly being TRBD1 (6 bases). The germline V gene encodes CDR1 SGHVS and CDR2 FQNEAQ. Trimming took off 3 bases at V and 3 bases at J, with 11 bases between the two ends. The CDR3 consists of 14 residues. The CDR3, as DNA: TGTGCCAGCAGCTTCCGTGGGGGCAAAGAGACCCAGTACTTC. Protein product: CASSFRGGKETQYF. The full variable domain, with the rest looked up from reference TRBV7-8 and TRBJ2-5, is GAGVSQSPRYKVAKRGQDVALRCDPISGHVSLFWYQQALGQGPEFLTYFQNEAQLDKSGLPSDRFFAERPEGSVSTLKIQRTQQEDSAVYLCASSFRGGKETQYFGPGTRLLVL.

This clonotype was counted ten times or more. The chain couples TRBV9 to TRBJ2-3, with D hard to call. Germline-derived CDR1 and CDR2 are SGDLS and YYNGEE. Trimming left V 4 bases short and J 2 bases short, with 5 bases between. The CDR3 has 12 amino acids. CDR3 DNA: TGTGCCAGCAGCACCCCCACAGATACGCAGTATTTT. Translation gives CASSTPTDTQYF.

This clonotype was detected a few times. The chain links TRBV28 to TRBJ2-4; 10 bases align to TRBD1. The CDR3 loop spans 13 amino acids. Germline V lookup: CDR1 MDHEN, CDR2 SYDVKM. After removal of 8 bases from V and 4 bases from J, the junction contained 2 bases not matched to a gene. CDR3 bases: TGTGCCAGCCTGGACAGGGGGAAAAACATTCAGTACTTC. Its protein is CASLDRGKNIQYF.

In nucleotides, the CDR3 is TGTGCCAGCAGATCTAGCGGGGGCCTCCAAGAGACCCAGTACTTC. This encodes CASRSSGGLQETQYF. The chain recombines TRBV6-1 with TRBJ2-5, with 10 bases fitting TRBD2. The CDR3 is 15 residues long. Unmatched junction bases numbered 5, after V lost 6 bases and J lost 1 base. Germline V lookup: CDR1 MNHNS, CDR2 SASEGT.

This chain links TRBV28 with TRBJ1-1; perhaps TRBD1 as D (6 bases). Looked up from germline, CDR1 is MDHEN and CDR2 is SYDVKM. Trimming pared 6 bases from V and 1 base from J, leaving 15 bases between. The CDR3 is 15 residues long. CDR3 nucleotide sequence: TGTGCCAGCAGAAGGGGGACGACAGGGAACACTGAAGCTTTCTTT. Translation: CASRRGTTGNTEAFF.

The table lists this clonotype with many counts. The gene calls are TRBV5-1 and TRBJ2-3, with unresolved D. V lost 4 bases and J 3 bases, leaving 9 bases between the germline ends. CDR3 length equals 13 residues. The germline CDR1 and CDR2 sequences are SGHRS and YFSETQ. CDR3 sequence: CASSMRQTDTQYF. The CDR3, as DNA: TGCGCCAGCAGCATGAGACAAACAGATACGCAGTATTTT.

The chain recombines TRBV4-2 with TRBJ2-1; 10 bases map to TRBD2. The CDR3 covers 16 residues. V lost 4 bases and J lost 1; bases outside the gene matches: 4. Germline values: CDR1 LGHNA, CDR2 YNFKEQ. CDR3 in amino acids: CASSPPAGGSYNEQFF. The DNA for the CDR3 is TGTGCCAGCAGCCCACCAGCGGGGGGGTCCTACAATGAGCAGTTCTTC.

Ten or more counts support this clonotype. The V and J genes are TRBV7-2 and TRBJ2-7; D is unclear. The CDR3 has 11 residues. Germline V lookup: CDR1 SGHTA, CDR2 FQGNSA. Trimming took off 6 bases at V and 4 bases at J, with 7 bases between the two ends. CDR3 DNA: TGTGCCAGCAGTTCTCTTTACGAGCAGTACTTC. Amino acids: CASSSLYEQYF. The variable domain in full, completed from reference TRBV7-2 and TRBJ2-7, reads GAGVSQSPSNKVTEKGKDVELRCDPISGHTALYWYRQSLGQGLEFLIYFQGNSAPDKSGLPSDRFSAERTGGSVSTLTIQRTQQEDSAVYLCASSSLYEQYFGPGTRLTVT.

V usage is TRBV24-1 and J usage is TRBJ2-7; 10 positions agree with TRBD1. V trimming: 4 bases; J trimming: 2 bases; junction bases outside the gene matches: 4. There are 15 residues in the CDR3. CDR1 is KGHDR, CDR2 SFDVKD, per germline. CDR3 in DNA: TGTGCCACCAGTGACCGGGGACAGGGGACCTACGAGCAGTACTTC. Protein product: CATSDRGQGTYEQYF.

This clonotype was counted many times. The chain couples TRBV12-3 or TRBV12-4 to TRBJ2-1, with TRBD2 matching 14 bases. Trimming at V came to 4 bases and at J to 7 bases, leaving 3 bases not matched to a gene. This CDR3 spans 15 amino acids. This chain's CDR3 is CASSYGLAGGNEQFF. The CDR3 coding sequence is TGTGCCAGCAGTTACGGACTAGCGGGAGGTAATGAGCAGTTCTTC.

This clonotype appeared a few times. The chain is built from TRBV12-3 or TRBV12-4 and TRBJ2-2; D gene ambiguous. Trimming left V 6 bases short and J 6 bases short, with 11 bases between. The CDR3 length is 13 residues. This chain's CDR3 is CASRHDAAGELFF. CDR3 nucleotides: TGTGCCAGCAGGCATGACGCGGCCGGGGAGCTGTTTTTT.

The rearrangement links TRBV4-3 to TRBJ2-1; 9 bases map to TRBD1. V was clipped by 4 bases and J by 7 bases; unmatched bases: 20. Germline loops: CDR1 LGHNA, CDR2 YSLEER. The CDR3 sequence is 19 residues long. CDR3 DNA: TGCGCCAGCAGCCCTCATTTTCTCCAAGGACAGGGGAAACGTAATGAGCAGTTCTTC. It translates to CASSPHFLQGQGKRNEQFF.

This chain connects TRBV30 to TRBJ2-2; no firm D call. V was cut by 2 bases and J by 8 bases, with 12 bases left in between. This CDR3 is built from 13 residues. Germline lookup yields CDR1 GTSNPN and CDR2 SVGIG (reference sequence). The CDR3 region has the DNA TGTGCCTGGAGTCCTAACCGTGGGGGGGAGCTGTTTTTT. It yields the protein CAWSPNRGGELFF.

The rearrangement joins TRBV20-1 to TRBJ2-3, with unresolved D. Trimming stripped 1 base from V and 2 bases from J, with 16 bases between. CDR1 is DFQATT, CDR2 SNEGSKA, per germline (reference sequence). The CDR3 covers 16 residues. The CDR3 DNA reads TGCAGTGCTAGAGGAGAAGGACCGCACCCCACAGATACGCAGTATTTT. It codes for CSARGEGPHPTDTQYF.

This clonotype was observed many times. In DNA, the CDR3 is TGTGCCAGCAGTGAGACAGGGGCTGGGGAGCTGTTTTTT. It yields the protein CASSETGAGELFF. The chain carries TRBV12-3 or TRBV12-4 and TRBJ2-2; the match to TRBD1 covers 8 bases. Trimming at V came to 5 bases and at J to 8 bases, leaving 4 bases not matched to a gene. CDR3 length: 13 amino acids.

The rearrangement links TRBV5-4 to TRBJ2-1; possible D gene TRBD1, 5 bases. V was shortened by 2 bases and J by 6 bases, with 9 bases between the two germline ends. This CDR3 comprises 13 residues. Germline CDR1 is SGHNT and CDR2 is YYREEE (reference sequence). The CDR3 reads CASSLGHINEQFF. The CDR3 nucleotides are TGTGCCAGCAGCTTAGGACATATCAATGAGCAGTTCTTC.